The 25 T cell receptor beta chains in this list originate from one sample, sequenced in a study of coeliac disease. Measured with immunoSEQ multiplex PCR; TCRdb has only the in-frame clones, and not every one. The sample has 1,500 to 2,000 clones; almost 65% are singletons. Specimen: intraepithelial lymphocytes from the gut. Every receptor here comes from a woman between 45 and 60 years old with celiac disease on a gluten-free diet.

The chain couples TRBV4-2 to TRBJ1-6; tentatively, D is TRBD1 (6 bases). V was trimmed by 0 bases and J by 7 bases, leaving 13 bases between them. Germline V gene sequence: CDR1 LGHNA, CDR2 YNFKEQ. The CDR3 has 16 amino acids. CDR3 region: CASSQEGRGGNSPLHF. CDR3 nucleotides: TGTGCCAGCAGCCAAGAAGGCAGGGGTGGGAATTCACCCCTCCACTTT.

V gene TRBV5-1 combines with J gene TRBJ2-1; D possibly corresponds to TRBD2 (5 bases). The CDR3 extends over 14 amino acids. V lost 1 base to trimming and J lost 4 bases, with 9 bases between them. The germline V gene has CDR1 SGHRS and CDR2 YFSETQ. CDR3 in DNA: TGCGCCAGCAGCTTGCAACGGGAATACAATGAGCAGTTCTTC. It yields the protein CASSLQREYNEQFF.

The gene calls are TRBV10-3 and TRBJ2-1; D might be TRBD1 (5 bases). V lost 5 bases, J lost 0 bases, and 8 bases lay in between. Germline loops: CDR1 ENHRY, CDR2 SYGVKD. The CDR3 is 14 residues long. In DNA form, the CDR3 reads TGTGCCATCAGTATGCAGGGCTCCTACAATGAGCAGTTCTTC. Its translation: CAISMQGSYNEQFF.

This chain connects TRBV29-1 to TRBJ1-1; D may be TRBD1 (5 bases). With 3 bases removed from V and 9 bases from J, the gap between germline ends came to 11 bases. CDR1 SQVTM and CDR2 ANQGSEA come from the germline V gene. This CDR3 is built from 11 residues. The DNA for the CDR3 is TGCAGCGTTGAGGCTACAGGACAAGCTTTCTTT. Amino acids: CSVEATGQAFF.

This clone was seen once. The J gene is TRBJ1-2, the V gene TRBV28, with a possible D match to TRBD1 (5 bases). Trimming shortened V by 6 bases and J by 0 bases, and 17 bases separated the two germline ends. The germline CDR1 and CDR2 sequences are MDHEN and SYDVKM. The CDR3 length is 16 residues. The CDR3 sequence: CASSSGGRYTNYGYTF. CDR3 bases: TGTGCCAGCAGCTCGGGGGGTCGCTACACTAACTATGGCTACACCTTC.

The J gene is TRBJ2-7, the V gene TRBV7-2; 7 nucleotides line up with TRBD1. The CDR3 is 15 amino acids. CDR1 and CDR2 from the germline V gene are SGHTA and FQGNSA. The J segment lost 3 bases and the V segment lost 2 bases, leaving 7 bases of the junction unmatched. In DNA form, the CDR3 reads TGTGCCAGCAGCTTATTTCCGGGGACAGACTACGAGCAGTACTTC. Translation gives CASSLFPGTDYEQYF.

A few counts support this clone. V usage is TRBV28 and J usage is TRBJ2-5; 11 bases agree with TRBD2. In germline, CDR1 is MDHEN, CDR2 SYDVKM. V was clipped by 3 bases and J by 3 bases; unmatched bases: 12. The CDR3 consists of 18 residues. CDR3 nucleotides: TGTGCCAGCAGTTTTTTCCTTTTAGCGGGGGGGCTCGAAGAGACCCAGTACTTC. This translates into CASSFFLLAGGLEETQYF.

CDR3 sequence (DNA): TGTGCCACCAGCAGAGGGGGAGGGTACCAAGAGACCCAGTACTTC. Protein product: CATSRGGGYQETQYF. The chain uses TRBV15 and TRBJ2-5, with 7 positions matching TRBD2. The CDR3 is made up of 15 amino acids. Germline assignment: CDR1 LNHNV and CDR2 YYDKDF (reference sequence). The trim removed 1 base at V and 0 bases at J, leaving 2 bases unmatched.

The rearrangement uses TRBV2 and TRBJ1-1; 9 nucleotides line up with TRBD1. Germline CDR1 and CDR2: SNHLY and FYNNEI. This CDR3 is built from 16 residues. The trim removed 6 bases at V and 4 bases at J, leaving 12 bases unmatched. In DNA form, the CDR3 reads TGTGCCAGCAGGCTGGGACAGGGAGGGGGAGGCACTGAAGCTTTCTTT. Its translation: CASRLGQGGGGTEAFF.

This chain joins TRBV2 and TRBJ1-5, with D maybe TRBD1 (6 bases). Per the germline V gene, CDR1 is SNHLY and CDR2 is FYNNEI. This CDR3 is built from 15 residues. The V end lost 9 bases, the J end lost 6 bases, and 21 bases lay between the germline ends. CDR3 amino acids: CASSRTSGGGQPQHF. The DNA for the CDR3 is TGTGCCAGTAGCCGAACCTCGGGGGGCGGTCAGCCCCAGCATTTT.

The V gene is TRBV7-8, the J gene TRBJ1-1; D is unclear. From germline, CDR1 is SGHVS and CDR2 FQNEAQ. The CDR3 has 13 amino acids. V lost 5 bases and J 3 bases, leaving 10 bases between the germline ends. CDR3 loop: CASSTTAYTEAFF. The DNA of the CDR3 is TGTGCCAGCAGCACCACAGCTTACACTGAAGCTTTCTTT.

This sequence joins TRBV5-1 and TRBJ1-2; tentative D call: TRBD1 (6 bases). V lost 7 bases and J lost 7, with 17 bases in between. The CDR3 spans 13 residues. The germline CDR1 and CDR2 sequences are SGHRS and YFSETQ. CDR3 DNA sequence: TGCGCCAGCCGTCGGGGGGCAGAAGGTGGCTACACCTTC. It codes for CASRRGAEGGYTF.

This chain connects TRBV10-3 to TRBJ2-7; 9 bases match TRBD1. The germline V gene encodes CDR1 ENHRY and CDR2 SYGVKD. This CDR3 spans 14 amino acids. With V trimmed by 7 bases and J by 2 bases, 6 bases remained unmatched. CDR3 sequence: CAITSGQGAYEQYF. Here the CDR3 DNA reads TGTGCCATCACTTCGGGACAGGGAGCCTACGAGCAGTACTTC.

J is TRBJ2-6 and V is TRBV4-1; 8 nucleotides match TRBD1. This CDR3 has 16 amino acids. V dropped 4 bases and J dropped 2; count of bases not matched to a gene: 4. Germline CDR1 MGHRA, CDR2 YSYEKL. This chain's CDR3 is CASSRQGAAGANVLTF. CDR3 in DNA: TGCGCCAGCAGCCGTCAGGGGGCTGCTGGGGCCAACGTCCTGACTTTC.

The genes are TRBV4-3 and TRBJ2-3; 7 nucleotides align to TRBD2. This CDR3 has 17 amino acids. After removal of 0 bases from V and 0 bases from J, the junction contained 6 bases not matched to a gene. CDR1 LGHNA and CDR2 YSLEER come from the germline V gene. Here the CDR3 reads CASSQDRFGGSTDTQYF. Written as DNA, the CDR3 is TGCGCCAGCAGCCAAGATCGTTTCGGGGGGAGCACAGATACGCAGTATTTT.

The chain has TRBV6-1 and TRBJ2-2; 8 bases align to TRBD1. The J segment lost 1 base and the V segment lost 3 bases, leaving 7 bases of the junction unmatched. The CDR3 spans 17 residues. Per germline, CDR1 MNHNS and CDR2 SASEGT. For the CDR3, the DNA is TGTGCCAGCAGTGAGGGGCAGGGGGCGGGGAACACCGGGGAGCTGTTTTTT. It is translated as CASSEGQGAGNTGELFF.

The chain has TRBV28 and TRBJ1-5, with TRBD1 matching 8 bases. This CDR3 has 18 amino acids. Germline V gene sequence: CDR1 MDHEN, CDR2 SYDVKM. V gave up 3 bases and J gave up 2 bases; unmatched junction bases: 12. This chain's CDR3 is CASSFGFTGGGGNQPQHF. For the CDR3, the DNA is TGTGCCAGCAGTTTCGGCTTTACAGGGGGTGGGGGCAATCAGCCCCAGCATTTT.

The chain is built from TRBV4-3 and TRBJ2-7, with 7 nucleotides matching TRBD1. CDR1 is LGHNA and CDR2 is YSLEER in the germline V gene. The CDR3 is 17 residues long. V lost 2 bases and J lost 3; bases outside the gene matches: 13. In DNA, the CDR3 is TGCGCCAGCAGCCAAAGGACGCCGGACAGGATTATCTACGAGCAGTACTTC. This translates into CASSQRTPDRIIYEQYF.

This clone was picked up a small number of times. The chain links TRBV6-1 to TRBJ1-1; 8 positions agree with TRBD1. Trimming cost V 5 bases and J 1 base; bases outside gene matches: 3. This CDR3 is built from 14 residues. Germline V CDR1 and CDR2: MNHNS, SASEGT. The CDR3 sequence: CASSRTGRNTEAFF. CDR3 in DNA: TGTGCCAGCAGTAGGACAGGGCGGAACACTGAAGCTTTCTTT.

For the CDR3, the DNA is TGTGCCAGCAGCTTATTGGGACAGGGGGTCTACGAGCAGTACTTC. Its protein is CASSLLGQGVYEQYF. This rearrangement joins TRBV13 to TRBJ2-7, with 11 bases lining up with TRBD1. V lost 2 bases and J lost 3; bases outside the gene matches: 3. Germline assignment: CDR1 PRHDT and CDR2 FYEKMQ (reference sequence). The CDR3 extends over 15 amino acids.

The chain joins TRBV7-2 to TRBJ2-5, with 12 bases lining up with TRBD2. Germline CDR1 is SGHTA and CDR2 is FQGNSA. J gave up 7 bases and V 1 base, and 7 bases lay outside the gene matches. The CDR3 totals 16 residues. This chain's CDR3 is CASSLELAGGGGTQYF. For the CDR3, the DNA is TGTGCCAGCAGCTTAGAACTAGCGGGGGGAGGGGGGACCCAGTACTTC.

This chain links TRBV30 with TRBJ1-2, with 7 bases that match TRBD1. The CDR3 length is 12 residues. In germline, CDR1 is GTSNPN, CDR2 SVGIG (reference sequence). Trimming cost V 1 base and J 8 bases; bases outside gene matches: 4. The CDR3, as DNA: TGTGCCTGGAGTGAGGGGGCTCACGGCTACACCTTC. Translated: CAWSEGAHGYTF.

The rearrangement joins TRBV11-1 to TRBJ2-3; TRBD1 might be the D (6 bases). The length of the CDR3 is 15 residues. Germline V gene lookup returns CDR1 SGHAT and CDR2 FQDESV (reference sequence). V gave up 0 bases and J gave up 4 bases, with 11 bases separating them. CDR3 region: CASSLAAGEPDTQYF. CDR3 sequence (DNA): TGTGCCAGCAGCTTAGCGGCAGGGGAGCCAGATACGCAGTATTTT.

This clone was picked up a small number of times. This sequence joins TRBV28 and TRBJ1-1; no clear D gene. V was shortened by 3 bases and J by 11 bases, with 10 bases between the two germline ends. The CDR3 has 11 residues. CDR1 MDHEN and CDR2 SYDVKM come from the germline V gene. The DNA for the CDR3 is TGTGCCAGCAGTTTGGACGGGAGGGCTTTCTTT. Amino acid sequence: CASSLDGRAFF. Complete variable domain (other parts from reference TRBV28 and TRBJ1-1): DVKVTQSSRYLVKRTGEKVFLECVQDMDHENMFWYRQDPGLGLRLIYFSYDVKMKEKGDIPEGYSVSREKKERFSLILESASTNQTSMYLCASSLDGRAFFGQGTRLTVV.

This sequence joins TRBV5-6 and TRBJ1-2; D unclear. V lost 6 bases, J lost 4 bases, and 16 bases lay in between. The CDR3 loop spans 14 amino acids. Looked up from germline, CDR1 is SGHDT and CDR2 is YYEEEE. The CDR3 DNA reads TGTGCCAGCACCACCCCGGGTCGAGGCTATGGCTACACCTTC. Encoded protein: CASTTPGRGYGYTF.